The sequence of this T cell receptor beta chain was determined in a study of T cell changes during pregnancy in multiple sclerosis. This table comes from immunoSEQ multiplex PCR, and its TCRdb copy is limited to in-frame clones, with some not included. The table records 26,000 or so clones, roughly nine tenths of them present only once. This CDR3 comprises 15 residues. Germline assignment: CDR1 MGHDK and CDR2 SYGVNS. V was cut by 0 bases and J by 7 bases, with 16 bases left in between. The V and J genes are TRBV25-1 and TRBJ2-7; D may be TRBD2 (5 bases). The input for sequencing was CD8+ T cells from peripheral blood mononuclear cells, taken in the second trimester of pregnancy. The receptor comes from a female donor with multiple sclerosis, enrolled in a pregnancy study. The CDR3 reads CASSEYFGVSGEQYF. CDR3 coding DNA: TGTGCCAGCAGTGAATATTTCGGGGTTTCGGGAGAGCAGTACTTC.